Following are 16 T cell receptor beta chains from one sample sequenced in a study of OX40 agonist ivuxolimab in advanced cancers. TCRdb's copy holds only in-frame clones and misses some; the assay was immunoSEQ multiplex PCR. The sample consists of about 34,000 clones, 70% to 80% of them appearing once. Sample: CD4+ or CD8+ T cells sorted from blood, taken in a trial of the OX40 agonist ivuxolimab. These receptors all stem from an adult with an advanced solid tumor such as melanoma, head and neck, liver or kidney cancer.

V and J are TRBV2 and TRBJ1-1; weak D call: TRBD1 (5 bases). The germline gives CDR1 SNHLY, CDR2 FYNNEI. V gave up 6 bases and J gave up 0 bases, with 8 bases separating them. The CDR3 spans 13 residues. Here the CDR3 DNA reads TGTGCCAGCAGAGGGGACGTGAACACTGAAGCTTTCTTT. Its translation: CASRGDVNTEAFF.

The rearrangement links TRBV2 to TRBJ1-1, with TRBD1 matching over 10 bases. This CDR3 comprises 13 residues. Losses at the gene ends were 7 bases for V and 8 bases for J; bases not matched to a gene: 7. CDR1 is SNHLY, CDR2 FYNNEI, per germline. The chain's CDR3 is CASTGDRGAEAFF. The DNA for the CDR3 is TGTGCCAGCACTGGGGACAGGGGTGCAGAAGCTTTCTTT.

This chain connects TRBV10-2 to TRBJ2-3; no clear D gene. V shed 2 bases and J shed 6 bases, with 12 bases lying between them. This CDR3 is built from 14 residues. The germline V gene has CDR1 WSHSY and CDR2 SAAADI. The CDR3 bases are TGCGCCAGCAGTGAGGGAATTTCGTGGGATACGCAGTATTTT. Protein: CASSEGISWDTQYF.

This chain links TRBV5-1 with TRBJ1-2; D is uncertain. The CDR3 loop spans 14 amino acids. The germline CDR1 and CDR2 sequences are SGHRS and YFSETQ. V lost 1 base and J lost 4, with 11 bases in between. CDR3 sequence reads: CASSLPGIGYGYTF. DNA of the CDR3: TGCGCCAGCAGCTTGCCCGGCATCGGCTATGGCTACACCTTC. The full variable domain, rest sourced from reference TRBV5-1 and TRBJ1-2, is KAGVTQTPRYLIKTRGQQVTLSCSPISGHRSVSWYQQTPGQGLQFLFEYFSETQRNKGNFPGRFSGRQFSNSRSEMNVSTLELGDSALYLCASSLPGIGYGYTFGSGTRLTVV.

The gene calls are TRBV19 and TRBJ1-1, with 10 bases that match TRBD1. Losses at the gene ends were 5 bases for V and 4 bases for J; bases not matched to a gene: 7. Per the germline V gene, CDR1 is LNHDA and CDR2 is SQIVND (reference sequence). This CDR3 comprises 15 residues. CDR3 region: CASSQEGQGFTEAFF. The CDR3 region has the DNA TGTGCCAGTAGTCAGGAGGGACAGGGGTTCACTGAAGCTTTCTTT.

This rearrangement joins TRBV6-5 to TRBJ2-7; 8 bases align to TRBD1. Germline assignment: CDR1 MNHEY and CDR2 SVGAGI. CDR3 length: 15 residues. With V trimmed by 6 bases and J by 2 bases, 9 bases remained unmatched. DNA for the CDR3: TGTGCCAGCAGCCCAACCGGGACAGGACCCTACGAGCAGTACTTC. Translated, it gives CASSPTGTGPYEQYF.

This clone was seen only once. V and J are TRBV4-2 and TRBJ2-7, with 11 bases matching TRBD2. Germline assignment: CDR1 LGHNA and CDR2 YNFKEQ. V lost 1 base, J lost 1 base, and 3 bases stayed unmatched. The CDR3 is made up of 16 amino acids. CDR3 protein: CASSQVGTSGSYEQYF. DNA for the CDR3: TGTGCCAGCAGCCAAGTAGGGACTAGCGGTTCCTACGAGCAGTACTTC.

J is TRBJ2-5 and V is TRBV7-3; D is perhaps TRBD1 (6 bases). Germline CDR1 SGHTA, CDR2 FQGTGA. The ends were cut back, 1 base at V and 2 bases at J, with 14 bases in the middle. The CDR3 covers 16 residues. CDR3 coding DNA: TGTGCCAGCAGCTTAAGGAGTAGGGGGAAGCAAGAGACCCAGTACTTC. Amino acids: CASSLRSRGKQETQYF. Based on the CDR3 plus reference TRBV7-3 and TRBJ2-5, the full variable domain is GAGVSQTPSNKVTEKGKYVELRCDPISGHTALYWYRQSLGQGPEFLIYFQGTGAADDSGLPNDRFFAVRPEGSVSTLKIQRTERGDSAVYLCASSLRSRGKQETQYFGPGTRLLVL.

CDR3 residues: CASSQDPQGARTDTQYF. The CDR3, as DNA: TGTGCCAGCAGCCAAGATCCCCAGGGGGCCCGCACAGATACGCAGTATTTT. The chain combines TRBV14 with TRBJ2-3; 8 nucleotides agree with TRBD1. V dropped 0 bases and J dropped 1; count of bases not matched to a gene: 6. In germline, CDR1 is SGHDN, CDR2 FVKESK. The CDR3 contains 17 residues. The full variable domain, completed using reference TRBV14 and TRBJ2-3, is EAGVTQFPSHSVIEKGQTVTLRCDPISGHDNLYWYRRVMGKEIKFLLHFVKESKQDESGMPNNRFLAERTGGTYSTLKVQPAELEDSGVYFCASSQDPQGARTDTQYFGPGTRLTVL.

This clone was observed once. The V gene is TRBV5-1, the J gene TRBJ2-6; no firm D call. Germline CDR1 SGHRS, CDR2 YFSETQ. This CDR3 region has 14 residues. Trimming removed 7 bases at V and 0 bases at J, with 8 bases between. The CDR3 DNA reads TGCGCCAGCGCAGAGAGCTCTGGGGCCAACGTCCTGACTTTC. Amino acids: CASAESSGANVLTF.

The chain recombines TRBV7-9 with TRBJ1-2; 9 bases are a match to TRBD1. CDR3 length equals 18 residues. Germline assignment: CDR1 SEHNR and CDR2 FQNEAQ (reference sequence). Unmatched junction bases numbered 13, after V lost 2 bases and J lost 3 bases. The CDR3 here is CASSLLVLRTGVDYGYTF. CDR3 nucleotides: TGTGCCAGCAGCTTATTGGTATTGAGGACAGGGGTAGACTATGGCTACACCTTC.

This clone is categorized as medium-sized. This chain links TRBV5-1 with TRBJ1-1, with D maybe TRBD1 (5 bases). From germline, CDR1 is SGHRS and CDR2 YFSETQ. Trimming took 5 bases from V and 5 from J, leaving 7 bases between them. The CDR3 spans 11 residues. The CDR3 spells CASRQETEAFF. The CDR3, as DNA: TGCGCCAGCAGACAGGAGACTGAAGCTTTCTTT.

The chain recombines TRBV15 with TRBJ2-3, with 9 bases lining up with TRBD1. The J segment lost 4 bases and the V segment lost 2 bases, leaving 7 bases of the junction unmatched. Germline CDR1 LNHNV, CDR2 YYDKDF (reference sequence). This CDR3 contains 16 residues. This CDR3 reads CATSRLLQGAADTQYF. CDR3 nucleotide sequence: TGTGCCACCAGCAGACTTTTACAGGGGGCGGCAGATACGCAGTATTTT.

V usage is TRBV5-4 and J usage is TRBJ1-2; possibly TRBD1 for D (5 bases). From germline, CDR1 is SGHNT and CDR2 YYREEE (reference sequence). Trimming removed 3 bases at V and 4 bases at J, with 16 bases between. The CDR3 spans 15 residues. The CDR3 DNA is TGTGCCAGCAGCTCCCTAGTTGGGGCCGGCTATGGCTACACCTTC. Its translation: CASSSLVGAGYGYTF.

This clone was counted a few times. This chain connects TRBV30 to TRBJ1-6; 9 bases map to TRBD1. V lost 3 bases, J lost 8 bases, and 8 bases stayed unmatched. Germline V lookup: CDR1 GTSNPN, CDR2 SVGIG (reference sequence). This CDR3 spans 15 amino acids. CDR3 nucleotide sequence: TGTGCCTGGAGCTACCCGGGACAGGGCTATTCACCCCTCCACTTT. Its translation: CAWSYPGQGYSPLHF.

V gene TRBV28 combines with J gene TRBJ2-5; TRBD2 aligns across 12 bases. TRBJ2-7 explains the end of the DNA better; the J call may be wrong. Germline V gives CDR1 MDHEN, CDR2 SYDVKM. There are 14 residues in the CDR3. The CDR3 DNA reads TGTGCCACCTACGGACTAGCGGGGTCCTACGAGCAGTACTTC. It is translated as CATYGLAGSYEQYF.